The sequence of this T cell receptor (beta chain) was determined in a study of response to subunit inactivated influenza vaccine. Study outcomes and limitations: It was the authors' suggestion that each seasonal influenza vaccination recruits few new T cells.

TCRdb ran MiXCR on the RT-PCR reads and lists one entry per CDR3 protein. The table shows around 710,000 distinct CDR3 sequences, with roughly 14% occurring only once. A remark on this clonotype: Its specificity is not known.

Sequences were derived from PBMCs from blood, sampled around two weeks before vaccination. The clonotype was recovered from a man in his fifties who received an inactivated influenza vaccine.

CDR3 region: CSASTGVGELFF. The CDR3 region has the DNA TGCAGTGCTTCAACAGGGGTCGGGGAGCTGTTTTTT. The genes are TRBV20-1 and TRBJ2-2; TRBD1 agrees at 7 bases. This CDR3 region has 12 residues. Unmatched junction bases numbered 4, after V lost 5 bases and J lost 7 bases. Germline-derived CDR1 and CDR2 are DFQATT and SNEGSKA (reference sequence).